These T cell receptor beta chains were read from a single sample in a study of CD8 T cells in ankylosing spondylitis. TCRdb called the 5' RACE reads again in MiXCR, with one record for every CDR3 protein. The sample has under 120,000 distinct CDR3 sequences, about 25% seen once. Sequencing used synovial fluid, either unsorted or a sorted T cell fraction (not recorded which). The source is a male donor with ankylosing spondylitis. The CDR3 runs from the conserved cysteine through the conserved F or W.

j_gene,v_gene,CDR3aa
TRBJ2-1,TRBV20-1,CSARALERNPLYEQFF
TRBJ2-5,TRBV12-3/TRBV12-4,CASSLDRAGNGKAQYF
TRBJ1-1,TRBV5-1,CASSLGHLNTEAFF
TRBJ2-1,TRBV7-7,CASSLGTPHNEQFF
TRBJ2-1,TRBV7-2,CASSFGAGSGNEQFF
TRBJ2-7,TRBV6-2/TRBV6-3,CASIAGQGWTYEQYF
TRBJ1-1,TRBV12-3/TRBV12-4,CASSLSRDTEAFF
TRBJ2-7,TRBV12-3/TRBV12-4,CASSHGQERPAQYF
TRBJ1-5,TRBV5-6,CASTWGPDSNQPQHF
TRBJ2-2,TRBV5-1,CASRPDRGSVELFF
TRBJ1-1,TRBV15,CATSISRRNTEAFF
TRBJ2-3,TRBV5-1,CASSPVGAGVGTDTQYF
TRBJ2-4,TRBV27,CASSLPPPGLPKNIQYF
TRBJ2-1,TRBV5-6,CASSQGKVLYNEQFF